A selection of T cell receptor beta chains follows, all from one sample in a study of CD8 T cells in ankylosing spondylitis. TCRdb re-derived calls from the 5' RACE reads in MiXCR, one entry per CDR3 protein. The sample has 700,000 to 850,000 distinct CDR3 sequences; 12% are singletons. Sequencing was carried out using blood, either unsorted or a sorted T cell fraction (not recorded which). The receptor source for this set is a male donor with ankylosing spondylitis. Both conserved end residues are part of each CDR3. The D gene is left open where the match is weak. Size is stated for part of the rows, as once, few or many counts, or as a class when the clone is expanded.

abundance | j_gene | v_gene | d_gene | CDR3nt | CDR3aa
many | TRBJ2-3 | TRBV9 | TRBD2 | TGTGCCAGCTCCCAGCGGGAGTCCAGCACAGATACGCAGTATTTT | CASSQRESSTDTQYF
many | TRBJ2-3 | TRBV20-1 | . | TGCAGTGCCGAGTCGGGGGAGCGCCACGATACGCAGTATTTT | CSAESGERHDTQYF
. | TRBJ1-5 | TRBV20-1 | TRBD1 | TGCAGTGCTAGAGAGGGGACAGGTGGCAATCAGCCCCAGCATTTT | CSAREGTGGNQPQHF
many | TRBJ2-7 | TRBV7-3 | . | TGTGCCAGCAGCTACGACTACCGTACGAAACAGTACTTC | CASSYDYRTKQYF
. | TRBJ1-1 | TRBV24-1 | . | TGTGCCACCAGTGATCCGCGGGGGCCCGGGACTGAAGCTTTCTTT | CATSDPRGPGTEAFF
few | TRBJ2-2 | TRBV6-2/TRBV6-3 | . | TGTGCCAGCAGCCACGCGCCTGGGGGCAAGGGCACCGGGGAGCTGTTTTTT | CASSHAPGGKGTGELFF
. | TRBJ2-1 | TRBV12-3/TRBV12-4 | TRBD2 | TGTGCCAGCAGGGACCCCCCGGGACTAGCGGGTAATGAGCAGTTCTTC | CASRDPPGLAGNEQFF
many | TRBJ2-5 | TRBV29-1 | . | TGCAGCGTCGGGGACCTCTTCTGGGAGACCCAGTACTTC | CSVGDLFWETQYF
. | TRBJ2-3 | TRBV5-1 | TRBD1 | TGCGCCAGCAGCTGGGGCTCGGGACAGGGTTCAGATACGCAGTATTTT | CASSWGSGQGSDTQYF
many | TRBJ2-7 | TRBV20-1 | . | TGCAGTGCTAGAGATCTTTCGCGCCGGGCCTACGAGCAGTACTTC | CSARDLSRRAYEQYF
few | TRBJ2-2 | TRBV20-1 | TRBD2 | TGCAGTGCTAGAAGGACTAGCGGGCTCGGGGAGCTGTTTTTT | CSARRTSGLGELFF
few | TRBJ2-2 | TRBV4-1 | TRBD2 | TGCGCCAGCAGCCCGGGACTAGCGATCGGGGAGCTGTTTTTT | CASSPGLAIGELFF
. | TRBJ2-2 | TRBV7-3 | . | TGTGCCAGCCGCAGTCCTAGCGAGGCCGGGGAGCTGTTTTTT | CASRSPSEAGELFF
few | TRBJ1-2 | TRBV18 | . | TGTGCCAGCTCACCACGAGACGACTATGGCTACACCTTC | CASSPRDDYGYTF
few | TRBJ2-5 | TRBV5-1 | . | TGCGCCAGCAGCTTTCCTAGTGGGGAGACCCAGTACTTC | CASSFPSGETQYF
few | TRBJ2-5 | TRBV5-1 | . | TGCGCCAGCAGCTTGGAAGGGTACGAGACCCAGTACTTC | CASSLEGYETQYF
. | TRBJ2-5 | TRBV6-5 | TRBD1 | TGTGCCAGCAGTTACTCGACAGGGGAAGAGACCCAGTACTTC | CASSYSTGEETQYF
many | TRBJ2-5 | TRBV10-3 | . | TGTGCCATCAGTGGGCCGGGTGGGGAGACCCAGTACTTC | CAISGPGGETQYF
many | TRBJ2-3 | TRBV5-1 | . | TGCGCCAGCAGGGCAGAGGGCACAGATACGCAGTATTTT | CASRAEGTDTQYF
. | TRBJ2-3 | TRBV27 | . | TGTGCCAGCGGCCTAGCTCTAGGGGATACGCAGTATTTT | CASGLALGDTQYF
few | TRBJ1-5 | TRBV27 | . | TGTGCCAGCAGTTTAATGGGTTCGGATCAGCCCCAGCATTTT | CASSLMGSDQPQHF
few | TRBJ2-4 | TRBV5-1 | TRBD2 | TGCGCCAGCAGCTTGGCCGGGACTAGTGCCGGGGCTCAGTACTTC | CASSLAGTSAGAQYF
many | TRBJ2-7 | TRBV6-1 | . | TGTGCCAGCAGTCAACCGGGACAACCCTACGAGCAGTACTTC | CASSQPGQPYEQYF
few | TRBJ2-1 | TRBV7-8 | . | TGTGCCAGCAGCTTCTTATACAATGAGCAGTTCTTC | CASSFLYNEQFF
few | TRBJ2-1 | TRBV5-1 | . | TGCGCCAGCAGCTTGTTAACCGTGAGAGAGAACAATGAGCAGTTCTTC | CASSLLTVRENNEQFF
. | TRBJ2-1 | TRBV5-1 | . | TGCGCCAGCAGCTTGGGGGGCGAATACAATGAGCAGTTCTTC | CASSLGGEYNEQFF
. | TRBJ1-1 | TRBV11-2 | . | TGTGCCAGCAGCTTAGACCCCTTCAGGACTGAAGCTTTCTTT | CASSLDPFRTEAFF
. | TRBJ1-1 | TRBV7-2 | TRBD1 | TGTGCCAGCAGCTTTGTTCCAGGGGGCCTTGAAGCTTTCTTT | CASSFVPGGLEAFF
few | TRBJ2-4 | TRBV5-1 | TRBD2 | TGCGCCAGCAGCTTGGACCTAGCGGGGGTAGCCAAAAACATTCAGTACTTC | CASSLDLAGVAKNIQYF
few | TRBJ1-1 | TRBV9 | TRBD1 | TGTGCCAGCAGCCGACAGGGGTTTGAGGACACTGAAGCTTTCTTT | CASSRQGFEDTEAFF
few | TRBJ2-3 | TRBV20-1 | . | TGCAGTGCTAGAGCAGAGGACTACCCTCCAGCAGATACGCAGTATTTT | CSARAEDYPPADTQYF
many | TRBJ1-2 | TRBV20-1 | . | TGCAGTGCTAGAGACAGGGGCTATGGCTACACCTTC | CSARDRGYGYTF
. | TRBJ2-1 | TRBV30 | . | TGTGCCTGGAGTGTACTGGGTGTGCAGTTCTTC | CAWSVLGVQFF
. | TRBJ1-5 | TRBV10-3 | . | TGTGCCATCAGTTCGGGAGTTAATAGCAATCAGCCCCAGCATTTT | CAISSGVNSNQPQHF
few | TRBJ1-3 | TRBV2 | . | TGTGCCAGCAGTGAAAGTCCAGGGAACACCATATATTTT | CASSESPGNTIYF
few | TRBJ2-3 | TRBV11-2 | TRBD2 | TGTGCCAGCAGTCCTAGCGGGAGTGTCTCAGATACGCAGTATTTT | CASSPSGSVSDTQYF
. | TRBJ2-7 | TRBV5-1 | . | TGCGCCAGCAGCTCCAGGGGCCACTCCTACGAGCAGTACTTC | CASSSRGHSYEQYF
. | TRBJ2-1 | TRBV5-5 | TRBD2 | TGTGCCAGCAGCCCGGGCAGGTTGCTAGCGGCCCTGAATGAGCAGTTCTTC | CASSPGRLLAALNEQFF
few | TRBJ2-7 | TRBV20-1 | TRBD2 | TGCAGTGCTACTCTAGCGGGGCTTAGGGAGCAGTACTTC | CSATLAGLREQYF
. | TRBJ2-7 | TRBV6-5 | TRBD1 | TGTGCCAGCAGTTACTCGCCGACAGGGGGGACCTACGAGCAGTACTTC | CASSYSPTGGTYEQYF
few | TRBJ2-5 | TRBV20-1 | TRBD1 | TGCAGTGCTAGGGACAGGGTACAGACCCAGTACTTC | CSARDRVQTQYF
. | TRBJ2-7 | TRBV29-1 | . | TGCAGCGTTGGACGGAGGGGCTACGAGCAGTACTTC | CSVGRRGYEQYF
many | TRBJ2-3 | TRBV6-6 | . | TGTGCCAGCAGTTATACGGGAGATACGCAGTATTTT | CASSYTGDTQYF
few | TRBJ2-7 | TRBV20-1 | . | TGCAGTGCAACGACGGATCCCTACGAGCAGTACTTC | CSATTDPYEQYF
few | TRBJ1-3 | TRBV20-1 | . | TGCAGTGCTAGAGGGACGGCCTCTGGAAACACCATATATTTT | CSARGTASGNTIYF
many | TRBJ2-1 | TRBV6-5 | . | TGTGCCAGCCTATTCGAGTATTCCTACAATGAGCAGTTCTTC | CASLFEYSYNEQFF
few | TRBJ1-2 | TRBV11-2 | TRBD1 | TGTGCCAGCAGCTCGTGGACAGGACATGGCTACACCTTC | CASSSWTGHGYTF
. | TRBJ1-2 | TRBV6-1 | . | TGTGCCAGCAGCCTTTACGGTGCCTATGGCTACACCTTC | CASSLYGAYGYTF
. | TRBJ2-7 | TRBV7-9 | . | TGTGCCAGCAGCGCAGGCGGTAGTTCCTACGAGCAGTACTTC | CASSAGGSSYEQYF
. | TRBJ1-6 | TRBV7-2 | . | TGTGCCAGCAGCCCCCGCCCGGGTTCACCCCTCCACTTT | CASSPRPGSPLHF
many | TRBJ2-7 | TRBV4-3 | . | TGCGCCAGCAGCCAAGATCTTCTCTACGAGCAGTACTTC | CASSQDLLYEQYF
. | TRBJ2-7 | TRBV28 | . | TGTGCCAGCGTACCAGGGTCCATGGAGGACGAGCAGTACTTC | CASVPGSMEDEQYF
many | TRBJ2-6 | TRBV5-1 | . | TGCGCCAGCAGCCCATTCAGGGACTCTGGGGCCAACGTCCTGACTTTC | CASSPFRDSGANVLTF
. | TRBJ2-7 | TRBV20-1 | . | TGCAGTGCTAGATGGGGCTCCCGCTACGAGCAGTACTTC | CSARWGSRYEQYF
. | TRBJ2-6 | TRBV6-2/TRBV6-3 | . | TGTGCCAGCAGTTACTCGAACGGACGGCCCTCGACTTTC | CASSYSNGRPSTF